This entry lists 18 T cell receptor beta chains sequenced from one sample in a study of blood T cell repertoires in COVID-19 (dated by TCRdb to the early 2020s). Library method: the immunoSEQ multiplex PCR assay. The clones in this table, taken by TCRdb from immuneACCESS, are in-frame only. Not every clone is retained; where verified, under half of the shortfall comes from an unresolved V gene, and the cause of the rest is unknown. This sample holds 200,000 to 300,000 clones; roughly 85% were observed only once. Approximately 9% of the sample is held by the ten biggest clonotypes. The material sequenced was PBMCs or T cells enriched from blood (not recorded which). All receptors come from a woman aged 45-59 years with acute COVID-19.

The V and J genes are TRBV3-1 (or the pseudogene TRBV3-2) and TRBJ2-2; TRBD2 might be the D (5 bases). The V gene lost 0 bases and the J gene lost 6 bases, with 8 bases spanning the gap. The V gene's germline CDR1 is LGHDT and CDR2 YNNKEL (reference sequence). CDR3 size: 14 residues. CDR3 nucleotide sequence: TGTGCCAGCAGCCAAGAGCTAGCTTCCGGGGAGCTGTTTTTT. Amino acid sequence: CASSQELASGELFF.

The CDR3 nucleotides are TGTGCCAGCAGCGTAGGGGACAGGGGACAGCCCCAGCATTTT. Protein: CASSVGDRGQPQHF. The rearrangement joins TRBV9 to TRBJ1-5; 10 nucleotides match TRBD1. Germline CDR1 is SGDLS and CDR2 is YYNGEE. V shed 0 bases, J shed 7 bases, and the junction held 1 base outside the gene matches. The CDR3 is 14 residues long.

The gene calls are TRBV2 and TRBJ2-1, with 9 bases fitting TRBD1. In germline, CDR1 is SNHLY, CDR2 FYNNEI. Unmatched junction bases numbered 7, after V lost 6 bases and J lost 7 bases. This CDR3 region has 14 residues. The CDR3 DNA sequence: TGTGCCAGCAGCCCACAGGGGGCTGGAAATGAGCAGTTCTTC. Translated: CASSPQGAGNEQFF. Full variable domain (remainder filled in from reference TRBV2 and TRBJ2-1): EPEVTQTPSHQVTQMGQEVILRCVPISNHLYFYWYRQILGQKVEFLVSFYNNEISEKSEIFDDQFSVERPDGSNFTLKIRSTKLEDSAMYFCASSPQGAGNEQFFGPGTRLTVL.

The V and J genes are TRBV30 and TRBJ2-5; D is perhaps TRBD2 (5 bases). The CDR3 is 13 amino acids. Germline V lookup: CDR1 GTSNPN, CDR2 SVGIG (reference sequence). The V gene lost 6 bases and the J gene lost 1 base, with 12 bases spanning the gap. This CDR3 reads CACRTHTQETQYF. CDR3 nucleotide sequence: TGTGCCTGTAGGACTCATACCCAAGAGACCCAGTACTTC.

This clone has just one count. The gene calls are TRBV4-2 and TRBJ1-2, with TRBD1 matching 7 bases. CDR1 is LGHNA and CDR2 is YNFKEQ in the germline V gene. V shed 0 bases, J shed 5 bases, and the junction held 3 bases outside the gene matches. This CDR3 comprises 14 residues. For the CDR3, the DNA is TGTGCCAGCAGCCAAGAAAAGGGGGCGTATGGCTACACCTTC. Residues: CASSQEKGAYGYTF.

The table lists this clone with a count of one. The CDR3 loop is CASSFLGQGAYNEQFF. The CDR3 bases are TGCGCCAGCAGCTTCCTAGGACAGGGGGCCTACAATGAGCAGTTCTTC. The chain couples TRBV5-1 to TRBJ2-1; 10 nucleotides agree with TRBD1. The germline V gene encodes CDR1 SGHRS and CDR2 YFSETQ. The length of the CDR3 is 16 residues. V was pared by 2 bases and J by 2 bases, with 4 bases of the junction left unmatched.

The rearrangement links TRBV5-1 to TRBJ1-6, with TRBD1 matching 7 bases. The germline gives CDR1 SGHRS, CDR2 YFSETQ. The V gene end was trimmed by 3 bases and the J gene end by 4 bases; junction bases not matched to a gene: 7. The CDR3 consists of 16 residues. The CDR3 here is CASSSGQNYYNSPLHF. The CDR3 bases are TGCGCCAGCAGCTCGGGACAGAATTATTATAATTCACCCCTCCACTTT. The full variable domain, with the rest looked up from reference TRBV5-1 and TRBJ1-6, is KAGVTQTPRYLIKTRGQQVTLSCSPISGHRSVSWYQQTPGQGLQFLFEYFSETQRNKGNFPGRFSGRQFSNSRSEMNVSTLELGDSALYLCASSSGQNYYNSPLHFGNGTRLTVT.

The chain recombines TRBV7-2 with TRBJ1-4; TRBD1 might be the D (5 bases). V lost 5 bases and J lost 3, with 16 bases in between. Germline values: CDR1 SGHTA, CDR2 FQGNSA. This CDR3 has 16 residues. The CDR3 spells CASSGARGEANEKLFF. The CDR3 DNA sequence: TGTGCCAGCAGCGGGGCTCGCGGGGAGGCTAATGAAAAACTGTTTTTT.

The DNA of the CDR3 is TGTGCCAGCAGCTCGGGCGGGGGGCCAAGCTCCTACGAGCAGTACTTC. It specifies CASSSGGGPSSYEQYF. The rearrangement links TRBV7-9 to TRBJ2-7; 8 bases align to TRBD2. CDR1 SEHNR and CDR2 FQNEAQ come from the germline V gene (reference sequence). J was trimmed by 0 bases and V by 4 bases; bases with no gene match: 8. The CDR3 is 16 residues long.

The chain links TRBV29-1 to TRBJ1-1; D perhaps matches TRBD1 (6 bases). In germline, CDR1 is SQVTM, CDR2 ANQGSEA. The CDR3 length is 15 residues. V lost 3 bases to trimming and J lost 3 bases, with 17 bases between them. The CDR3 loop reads CSVEGRGTGYTEAFF. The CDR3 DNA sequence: TGCAGCGTTGAGGGCAGGGGAACTGGGTACACTGAAGCTTTCTTT.

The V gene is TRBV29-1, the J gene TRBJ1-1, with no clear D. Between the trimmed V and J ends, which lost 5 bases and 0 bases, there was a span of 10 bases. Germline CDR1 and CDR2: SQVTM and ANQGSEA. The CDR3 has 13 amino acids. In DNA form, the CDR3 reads TGCAGCGTTTGGACTGCCATGAACACTGAAGCTTTCTTT. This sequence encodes CSVWTAMNTEAFF. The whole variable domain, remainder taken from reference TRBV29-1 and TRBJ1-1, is SAVISQKPSRDICQRGTSLTIQCQVDSQVTMMFWYRQQPGQSLTLIATANQGSEATYESGFVIDKFPISRPNLTFSTLTVSNMSPEDSSIYLCSVWTAMNTEAFFGQGTRLTVV.

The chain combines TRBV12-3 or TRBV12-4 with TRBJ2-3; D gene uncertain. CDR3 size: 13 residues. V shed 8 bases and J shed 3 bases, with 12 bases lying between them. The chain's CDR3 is CASLLGVTDTQYF. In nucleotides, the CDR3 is TGTGCCAGCCTCTTAGGAGTAACAGATACGCAGTATTTT.

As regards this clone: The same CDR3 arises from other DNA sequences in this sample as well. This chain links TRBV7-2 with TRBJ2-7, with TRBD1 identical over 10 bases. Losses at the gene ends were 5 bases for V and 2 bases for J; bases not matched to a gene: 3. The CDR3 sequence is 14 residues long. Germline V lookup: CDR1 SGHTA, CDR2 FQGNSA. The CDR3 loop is CASSPGQGAYEQYF. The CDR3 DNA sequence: TGTGCCAGCAGCCCTGGACAGGGGGCCTACGAGCAGTACTTC.

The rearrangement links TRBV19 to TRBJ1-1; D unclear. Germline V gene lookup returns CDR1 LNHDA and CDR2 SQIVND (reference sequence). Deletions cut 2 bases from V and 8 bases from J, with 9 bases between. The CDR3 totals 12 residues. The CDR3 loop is CASSIFSGEAFF. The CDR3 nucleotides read TGTGCCAGTAGTATATTTAGCGGAGAAGCTTTCTTT.

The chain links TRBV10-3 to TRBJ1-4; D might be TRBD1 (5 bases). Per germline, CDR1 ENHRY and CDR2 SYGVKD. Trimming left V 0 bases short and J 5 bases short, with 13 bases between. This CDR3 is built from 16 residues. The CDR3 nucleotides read TGTGCCATCAGTGAGTCGAGAAGGGGCGCAAATGAAAAACTGTTTTTT. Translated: CAISESRRGANEKLFF.

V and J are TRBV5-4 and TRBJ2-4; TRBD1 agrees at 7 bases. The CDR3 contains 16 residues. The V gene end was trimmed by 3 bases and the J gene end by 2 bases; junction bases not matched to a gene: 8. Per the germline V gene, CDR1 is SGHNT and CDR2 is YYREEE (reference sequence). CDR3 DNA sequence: TGTGCCAGCAGCTCCCTAGGGGGCCGGACCAAAAACATTCAGTACTTC. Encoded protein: CASSSLGGRTKNIQYF.

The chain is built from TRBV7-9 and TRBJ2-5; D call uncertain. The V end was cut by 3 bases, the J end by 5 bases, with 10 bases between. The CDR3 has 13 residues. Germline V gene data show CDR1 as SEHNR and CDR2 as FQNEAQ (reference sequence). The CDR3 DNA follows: TGTGCCAGCAGCTTTTTGGTCGGGGAGACCCAGTACTTC. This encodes CASSFLVGETQYF.

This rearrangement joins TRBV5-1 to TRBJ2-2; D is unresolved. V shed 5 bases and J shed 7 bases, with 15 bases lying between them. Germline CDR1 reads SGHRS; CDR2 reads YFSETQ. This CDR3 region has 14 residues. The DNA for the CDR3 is TGCGCCAGCAGAACGGGTGATAGCTTCGGGGAGCTGTTTTTT. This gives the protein CASRTGDSFGELFF.